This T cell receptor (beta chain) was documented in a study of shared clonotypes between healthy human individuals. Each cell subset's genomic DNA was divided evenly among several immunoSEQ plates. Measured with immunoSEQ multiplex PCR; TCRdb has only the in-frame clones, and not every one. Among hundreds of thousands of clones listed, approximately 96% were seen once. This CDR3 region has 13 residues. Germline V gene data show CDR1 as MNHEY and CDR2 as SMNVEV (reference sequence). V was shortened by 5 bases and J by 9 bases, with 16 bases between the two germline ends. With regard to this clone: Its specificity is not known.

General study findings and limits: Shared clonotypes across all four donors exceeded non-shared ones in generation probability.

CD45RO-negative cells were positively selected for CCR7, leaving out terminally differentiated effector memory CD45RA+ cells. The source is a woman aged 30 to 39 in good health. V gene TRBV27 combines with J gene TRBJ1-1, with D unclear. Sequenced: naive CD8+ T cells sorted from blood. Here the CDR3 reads CASSPRTFEKAFF. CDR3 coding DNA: TGTGCCAGCAGTCCCCGAACATTCGAAAAAGCTTTCTTT.